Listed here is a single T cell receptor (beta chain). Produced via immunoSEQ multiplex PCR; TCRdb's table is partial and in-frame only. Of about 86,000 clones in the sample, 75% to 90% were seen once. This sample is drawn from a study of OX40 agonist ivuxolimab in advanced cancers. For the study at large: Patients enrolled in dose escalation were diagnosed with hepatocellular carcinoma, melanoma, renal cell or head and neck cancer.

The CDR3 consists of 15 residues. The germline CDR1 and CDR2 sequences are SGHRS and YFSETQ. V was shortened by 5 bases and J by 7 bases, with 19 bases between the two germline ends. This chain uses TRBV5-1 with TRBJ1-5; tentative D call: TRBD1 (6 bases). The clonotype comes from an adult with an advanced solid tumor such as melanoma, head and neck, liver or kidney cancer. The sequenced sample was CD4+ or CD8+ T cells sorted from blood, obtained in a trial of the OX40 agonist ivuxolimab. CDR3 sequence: CASSQGFGDQQPQHF. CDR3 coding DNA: TGCGCCAGCAGTCAGGGGTTCGGGGATCAACAGCCCCAGCATTTT.